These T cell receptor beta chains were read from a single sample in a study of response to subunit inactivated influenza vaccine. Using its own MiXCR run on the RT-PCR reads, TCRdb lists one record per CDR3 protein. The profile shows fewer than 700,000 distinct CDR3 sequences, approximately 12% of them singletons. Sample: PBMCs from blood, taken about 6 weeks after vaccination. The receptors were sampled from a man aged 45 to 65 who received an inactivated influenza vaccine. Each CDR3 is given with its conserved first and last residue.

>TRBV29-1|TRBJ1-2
CSVERDREFYGYTF
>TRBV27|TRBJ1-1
CASSTPGRRTNTEAFF
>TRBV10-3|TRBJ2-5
CAISEPGLAGPGETQYF
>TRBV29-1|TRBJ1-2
CSVEVTANYGYTF
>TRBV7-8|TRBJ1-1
CASSLDGGGGTEAFF
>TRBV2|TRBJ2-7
CASSAQGLGGEQYF
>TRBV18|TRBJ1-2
CASSQTPGGFYGYTF
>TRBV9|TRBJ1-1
CASSEDRDEAFF
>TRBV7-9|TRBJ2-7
CASSLASAGTYEQYF
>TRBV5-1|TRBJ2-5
CASSPWEGARETQYF
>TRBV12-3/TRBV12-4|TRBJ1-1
CASSGDLNTEAFF
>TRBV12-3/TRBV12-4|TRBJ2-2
CASSPFDTGELFF
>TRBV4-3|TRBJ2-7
CASSYLKGSEQYF
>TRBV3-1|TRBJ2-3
CASSQVGQAGTQYF
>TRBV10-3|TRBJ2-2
CAISVDRFTGELFF